At least ten counts were recorded for the clone carrying this T cell receptor (beta chain). Its antigen is not known. TCRdb used MiXCR to reprocess the 5' RACE reads, holding one entry per CDR3 protein. The table records under 150,000 distinct CDR3 sequences, roughly 10% of them present only once. The data belong to a study of CD8 T cells in ankylosing spondylitis. Notes on the study in general: About 8 highly homologous variants made up a TCR beta motif, and this motif appeared characteristic of ankylosing spondylitis blood.

Germline CDR1 is SGHTA and CDR2 is FQGNSA. Trimming stripped 1 base from V and 1 base from J, with 4 bases between. The CDR3 has 14 residues. Sequenced material: blood, either unsorted or a sorted T cell fraction (not recorded which). This TCR was sampled from a female donor with ankylosing spondylitis or in good health (not recorded which). The chain carries TRBV7-2 and TRBJ2-2, with no clear D. CDR3 loop: CASSLVLNTGELFF. In DNA, the CDR3 is TGTGCCAGCAGCTTAGTTCTGAACACCGGGGAGCTGTTTTTT.